This T cell receptor beta chain was identified in a study of T cells after yellow fever vaccination. Study background: Each low-cell-number fraction was prepared by means of SMART-Seq v4 Ultra Low Input. Study-wide findings and caveats: By day 5 rather than day 15, the secondary response had peaked, though it was weaker.

Germline CDR1 and CDR2: ENHRY and SYGVKD. The CDR3 has 13 amino acids. In the case of this clonotype: Its target is unknown.

They built TCR cDNA with 5'RACE template switching, a step that put in a universal primer site and UMIs. In TCRdb, the 5' RACE reads were re-called with MiXCR into one record per CDR3 protein. The sample records around 310,000 distinct CDR3 sequences, around 3.6% being singletons. The sequence came from a young man who received the YFV17D yellow fever vaccine. This chain connects TRBV10-3 to TRBJ2-7; D perhaps matches TRBD2 (7 bases). The sample consisted of PBMCs, taken on the day of the yellow fever booster vaccination. The CDR3 reads CAFRDRGAYEQYV. The CDR3, as DNA: TGTGCCTTCAGGGACCGGGGGGCCTACGAGCAGTACGTA.